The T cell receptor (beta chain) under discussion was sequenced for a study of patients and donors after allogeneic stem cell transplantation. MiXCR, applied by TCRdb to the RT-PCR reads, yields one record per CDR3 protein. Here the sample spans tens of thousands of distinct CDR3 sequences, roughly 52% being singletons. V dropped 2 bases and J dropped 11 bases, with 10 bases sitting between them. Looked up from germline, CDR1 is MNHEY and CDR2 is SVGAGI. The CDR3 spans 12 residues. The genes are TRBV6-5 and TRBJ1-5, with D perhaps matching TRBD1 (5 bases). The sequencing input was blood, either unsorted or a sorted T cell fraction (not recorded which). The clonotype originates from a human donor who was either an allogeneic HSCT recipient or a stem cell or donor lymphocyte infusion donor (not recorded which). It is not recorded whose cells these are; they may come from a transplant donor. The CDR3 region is CASSYPGGTQHF. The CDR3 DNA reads TGTGCCAGCAGTTACCCGGGGGGGACCCAGCATTTT.